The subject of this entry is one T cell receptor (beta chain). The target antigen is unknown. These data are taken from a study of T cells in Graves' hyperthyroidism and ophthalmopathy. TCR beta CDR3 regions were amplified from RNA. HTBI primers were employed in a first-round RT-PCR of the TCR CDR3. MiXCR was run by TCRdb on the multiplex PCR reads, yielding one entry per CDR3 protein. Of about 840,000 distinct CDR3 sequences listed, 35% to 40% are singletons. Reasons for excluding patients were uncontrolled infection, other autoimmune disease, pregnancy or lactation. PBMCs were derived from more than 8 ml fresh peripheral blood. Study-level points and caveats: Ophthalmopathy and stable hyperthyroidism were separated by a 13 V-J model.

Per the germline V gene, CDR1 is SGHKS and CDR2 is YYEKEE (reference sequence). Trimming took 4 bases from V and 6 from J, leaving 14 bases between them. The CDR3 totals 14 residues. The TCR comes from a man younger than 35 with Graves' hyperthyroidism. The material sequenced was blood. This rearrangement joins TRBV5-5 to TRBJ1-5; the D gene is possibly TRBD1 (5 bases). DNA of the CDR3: TGTGCCAGCAGCCTAGAGGGGTTATCTCAGCCCCAGCATTTT. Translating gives CASSLEGLSQPQHF.